Below are 22 T cell receptor beta chains sequenced from a single sample in a study of CD8+ T cells in alopecia areata. cDNA prepared by RNA extraction and subsequent reverse transcription served as the template for sequencing. Here immunoSEQ multiplex PCR was the method, and the copy in TCRdb shows in-frame clones only, minus some. The sample includes approximately 100,000 clones, 40% to 55% of them seen just once. The sample consisted of CD4+ T cells sorted from blood. The receptors stem from a human donor with alopecia areata.

This clone was seen a handful of times. The CDR3 loop reads CASSQDSRTEAFF. The DNA for the CDR3 is TGTGCCAGCAGCCAAGATAGCCGCACTGAAGCTTTCTTT. J is TRBJ1-1 and V is TRBV14; D gene uncertain. Trimming shortened V by 0 bases and J by 4 bases, and 6 bases separated the two germline ends. The germline CDR1 and CDR2 sequences are SGHDN and FVKESK. The CDR3 consists of 13 residues.

This clone was counted a few times. The chain carries TRBV2 and TRBJ2-7; D not certain. The CDR3 covers 11 residues. Germline values: CDR1 SNHLY, CDR2 FYNNEI. Trimming removed 8 bases from V and 0 bases from J, with 5 bases in between. CDR3 protein: CASEFSYEQYF. CDR3 sequence (DNA): TGTGCCAGCGAATTCTCCTACGAGCAGTACTTC. The variable domain in full, completed from reference TRBV2 and TRBJ2-7, reads EPEVTQTPSHQVTQMGQEVILRCVPISNHLYFYWYRQILGQKVEFLVSFYNNEISEKSEIFDDQFSVERPDGSNFTLKIRSTKLEDSAMYFCASEFSYEQYFGPGTRLTVT.

This clone was seen a few times. The DNA for the CDR3 is TGCAGCGTTGGGGGACTAATGGCAGATACGCAGTATTTT. Its protein product is CSVGGLMADTQYF. This chain connects TRBV29-1 to TRBJ2-3, with 7 positions matching TRBD2. This CDR3 is 13 amino acids long. V lost 4 bases to trimming and J lost 4 bases; unmatched junction nucleotides: 5. Looked up from germline, CDR1 is SQVTM and CDR2 is ANQGSEA.

This clone has more than one count but fewer than ten. V usage is TRBV5-4 and J usage is TRBJ1-1, with unresolved D. V lost 2 bases, J lost 2 bases, and 7 bases lay in between. The CDR3 covers 13 residues. Germline values: CDR1 SGHNT, CDR2 YYREEE (reference sequence). In nucleotides, the CDR3 is TGTGCCAGCAGCTTTTCACATAACACTGAAGCTTTCTTT. This sequence encodes CASSFSHNTEAFF. The full variable domain, its missing parts supplied by reference TRBV5-4 and TRBJ1-1, is ETGVTQSPTHLIKTRGQQVTLRCSSQSGHNTVSWYQQALGQGPQFIFQYYREEENGRGNFPPRFSGLQFPNYSSELNVNALELDDSALYLCASSFSHNTEAFFGQGTRLTVV.

The V call is TRBV29-1, the J call TRBJ2-5; D ambiguous. Germline-derived CDR1 and CDR2 are SQVTM and ANQGSEA. The CDR3 has 12 residues. V lost 8 bases to trimming and J lost 5 bases, with 15 bases between them. In DNA form, the CDR3 reads TGCAGCATTTGTCTTATCGGTGAGACCCAGTACTTC. It translates to CSICLIGETQYF.

The J gene is TRBJ2-1, the V gene TRBV7-9; tentatively, D is TRBD1 or TRBD2 (6 bases each). CDR1 SEHNR and CDR2 FQNEAQ come from the germline V gene (reference sequence). This CDR3 region has 15 residues. V lost 5 bases to trimming and J lost 10 bases, with 21 bases between them. Written as DNA, the CDR3 is TGTGCCAGCAGCCCACACAGGGAGGCAATCCTGGAGCAGTTCTTC. It encodes CASSPHREAILEQFF.

This chain links TRBV4-3 with TRBJ2-1; unclear D gene. The CDR3 covers 19 residues. The germline gives CDR1 LGHNA, CDR2 YSLEER. V dropped 1 base and J dropped 0 bases, with 19 bases sitting between them. CDR3 region: CASSQGNWWYEDSYNEQFF. As DNA, the CDR3 is TGCGCCAGCAGCCAAGGCAATTGGTGGTATGAGGACTCCTACAATGAGCAGTTCTTC.

This CDR3 reads CASSQDITSGSYEQYF. CDR3 DNA sequence: TGCGCCAGCAGCCAAGATATAACTAGCGGGAGTTACGAGCAGTACTTC. The V call is TRBV4-3, the J call TRBJ2-7; 11 positions match TRBD2. CDR1 and CDR2 from the germline V gene are LGHNA and YSLEER. J lost 4 bases, V lost 0 bases, and 5 bases had no gene match. This CDR3 is built from 16 residues.

The chain joins TRBV28 to TRBJ2-7, with 10 nucleotides matching TRBD2. The CDR3 has 14 residues. Germline values: CDR1 MDHEN, CDR2 SYDVKM. V lost 6 bases to trimming and J lost 3 bases; unmatched junction nucleotides: 5. In DNA, the CDR3 is TGTGCCAGCAGCCACAGCGGGAGGGGCTACGAGCAGTACTTC. It specifies CASSHSGRGYEQYF.

Only a few counts were recorded for this clone. The chain carries TRBV29-1 and TRBJ1-2, with 9 bases that match TRBD1. Germline CDR1 and CDR2: SQVTM and ANQGSEA. The CDR3 runs 13 residues. The V and J ends lost 6 bases and 4 bases, in that order; junction bases with no gene match: 6. The CDR3, as DNA: TGCAGCGTGCCGACAGGGGGAGCCTATGGCTACACCTTC. Its protein is CSVPTGGAYGYTF.

This clone was observed a handful of times. The CDR3 DNA sequence: TGCAGCGTTGATACCGCAGGGCCAGAGACCCAGTACTTC. Amino acids: CSVDTAGPETQYF. V and J are TRBV29-1 and TRBJ2-5, with a weak D call TRBD1 (5 bases). CDR1 is SQVTM, CDR2 ANQGSEA, per germline. Between the trimmed V and J ends, which lost 3 bases and 4 bases, there was a span of 12 bases. The CDR3 runs to 13 residues.

The rearrangement joins TRBV30 to TRBJ1-1; tentative D call: TRBD1 (6 bases). The CDR3 runs to 13 residues. V was cut by 1 base and J by 12 bases, with 18 bases left in between. The germline V gene encodes CDR1 GTSNPN and CDR2 SVGIG (reference sequence). CDR3 in DNA: TGTGCCTGGAGTGAGGGGACAAAAGGGAAAACTTTCTTT. Amino acid sequence: CAWSEGTKGKTFF.

This sequence joins TRBV27 and TRBJ2-3; TRBD2 aligns across 15 bases. Germline-derived CDR1 and CDR2 are MNHEY and SMNVEV (reference sequence). The trim removed 0 bases at V and 8 bases at J, leaving 6 bases unmatched. The CDR3 is made up of 17 amino acids. Written as DNA, the CDR3 is TGTGCCAGCAGTTTATCCCACCCGGGACTAGCGGGAGGTACGCAGTATTTT. Translation: CASSLSHPGLAGGTQYF.

This clone was detected only a few times. The chain combines TRBV28 with TRBJ2-5; the match to TRBD1 covers 7 bases. J gave up 5 bases and V 6 bases, and 6 bases lay outside the gene matches. Germline assignment: CDR1 MDHEN and CDR2 SYDVKM. This CDR3 spans 13 amino acids. The CDR3 loop is CASRTQGPETQYF. For the CDR3, the DNA is TGTGCCAGCAGGACACAGGGGCCCGAGACCCAGTACTTC.

This clone turned up a few times. The chain carries TRBV29-1 and TRBJ2-1; 9 nucleotides match TRBD2. In germline, CDR1 is SQVTM, CDR2 ANQGSEA. The CDR3 spans 13 residues. J gave up 6 bases and V 7 bases, and 7 bases lay outside the gene matches. The CDR3 here is CSGGWREGNEQFF. In nucleotides, the CDR3 is TGCAGCGGCGGTTGGCGGGAGGGCAATGAGCAGTTCTTC.

V is TRBV30 and J is TRBJ1-2; tentatively, D is TRBD1 (6 bases). Trimming shortened V by 4 bases and J by 6 bases, and 18 bases separated the two germline ends. Germline CDR1 reads GTSNPN; CDR2 reads SVGIG (reference sequence). This CDR3 comprises 14 residues. As DNA, the CDR3 is TGTGCCTGGACCACCGGACAACAGGGTAATGGCTACACCTTC. Encoded protein: CAWTTGQQGNGYTF.

The CDR3 here is CSVGLYNEQFF. CDR3 in DNA: TGCAGCGTTGGGTTGTACAATGAGCAGTTCTTC. V gene TRBV29-1 combines with J gene TRBJ2-1, with D uncertain. CDR3 length equals 11 residues. The ends were cut back, 4 bases at V and 4 bases at J, with 5 bases in the middle. Germline V CDR1 and CDR2: SQVTM, ANQGSEA.

The chain carries TRBV23-1 and TRBJ1-5; D is undetermined. TRBV23-1 is sorted into the ORF group, with uncertain function. The CDR3 covers 18 residues. V lost 0 bases, J lost 4 bases, and 19 bases lay in between. In nucleotides, the CDR3 is TGCGCCAGCAGTCAATCAGCTATCGCCACTCATGGAAATCAGCCCCAGCATTTT. Protein: CASSQSAIATHGNQPQHF.

The chain carries TRBV29-1 and TRBJ1-2, with D maybe TRBD1 (5 bases). Germline V gene lookup returns CDR1 SQVTM and CDR2 ANQGSEA. Trimming pared 0 bases from V and 2 bases from J, leaving 19 bases between. The CDR3 sequence is 17 residues long. CDR3 bases: TGCAGCGTTGAAGAAACTGCGACAGCGAGGGGAAACTATGGCTACACCTTC. Translating it yields CSVEETATARGNYGYTF. Together with reference TRBV29-1 and TRBJ1-2, the CDR3 gives the full variable domain: SAVISQKPSRDICQRGTSLTIQCQVDSQVTMMFWYRQQPGQSLTLIATANQGSEATYESGFVIDKFPISRPNLTFSTLTVSNMSPEDSSIYLCSVEETATARGNYGYTFGSGTRLTVV.

The chain uses TRBV4-2 and TRBJ2-5, with TRBD2 identical over 9 bases. The CDR3 totals 16 residues. V trimming: 0 bases; J trimming: 1 base; junction bases outside the gene matches: 3. Germline lookup yields CDR1 LGHNA and CDR2 YNFKEQ. Here the CDR3 reads CASSQDRRGGQETQYF. In DNA form, the CDR3 reads TGTGCCAGCAGCCAAGATAGGCGGGGGGGCCAAGAGACCCAGTACTTC.

This clone was found a few times. The chain joins TRBV5-1 to TRBJ2-3; maybe TRBD1 (8 bases). The CDR3 extends over 15 amino acids. With 4 bases removed from V and 0 bases from J, the gap between germline ends came to 12 bases. CDR1 SGHRS and CDR2 YFSETQ come from the germline V gene. The CDR3 DNA reads TGCGCCAGCAGCACAGGGGGAGGGAGCACAGATACGCAGTATTTT. Its protein is CASSTGGGSTDTQYF. Supplemented by reference TRBV5-1 and TRBJ2-3, the full variable domain reads KAGVTQTPRYLIKTRGQQVTLSCSPISGHRSVSWYQQTPGQGLQFLFEYFSETQRNKGNFPGRFSGRQFSNSRSEMNVSTLELGDSALYLCASSTGGGSTDTQYFGPGTRLTVL.

As concerns this clone: This sample also contains other DNA sequences that code for the same CDR3. V gene TRBV29-1 combines with J gene TRBJ2-1, with D unclear. V lost 4 bases to trimming and J lost 1 base, with 8 bases between them. CDR3 length equals 13 residues. Per the germline V gene, CDR1 is SQVTM and CDR2 is ANQGSEA. The CDR3 bases are TGCAGCGTTGCCGGACGTTCCTACAATGAGCAGTTCTTC. This encodes CSVAGRSYNEQFF.